The 20 T cell receptor beta chains in this list originate from one sample, sequenced in a study of T cell changes during pregnancy in multiple sclerosis. Here immunoSEQ multiplex PCR was the method, and the copy in TCRdb shows in-frame clones only, minus some. The sample holds tens of thousands of clones, about 92% seen once. Material: CD8+ T cells from peripheral blood mononuclear cells, obtained in the second trimester of pregnancy. These receptors were taken from a female donor with multiple sclerosis, enrolled in a pregnancy study.

The J gene is TRBJ2-7, the V gene TRBV7-9, with D hard to call. The CDR3 has 13 amino acids. In germline, CDR1 is SEHNR, CDR2 FQNEAQ (reference sequence). The V and J ends lost 0 bases and 3 bases respectively, with 6 bases between them. The CDR3 protein is CASSLARSYEQYF. CDR3 DNA sequence: TGTGCCAGCAGCTTAGCGCGGAGCTACGAGCAGTACTTC.

The gene calls are TRBV15 and TRBJ2-4, with D perhaps matching TRBD1 (6 bases). The CDR3 is 15 residues long. Germline loops: CDR1 LNHNV, CDR2 YYDKDF (reference sequence). V lost 7 bases, J lost 0 bases, and 13 bases lay in between. Written as DNA, the CDR3 is TGTGCCACCACAGGGGTGACCCTAGCCAAAAACATTCAGTACTTC. Encoded protein: CATTGVTLAKNIQYF.

The chain couples TRBV19 to TRBJ2-7; a possible D gene is TRBD2 (6 bases). Germline V gene lookup returns CDR1 LNHDA and CDR2 SQIVND (reference sequence). The CDR3 runs to 15 residues. V lost 8 bases and J 1 base, leaving 18 bases between the germline ends. CDR3 DNA: TGTGCCAGTGGTTACGGAGGGTATAGATCCTACGAGCAGTACTTC. The encoded protein is CASGYGGYRSYEQYF.

The rearrangement joins TRBV7-6 to TRBJ2-5, with 7 nucleotides matching TRBD1. With 5 bases clipped from V and 2 bases from J, the junction kept 17 bases outside the gene matches. The V gene's germline CDR1 is SGHVS and CDR2 FNYEAQ. There are 18 residues in the CDR3. The CDR3 sequence: CASSLFHGDSLAQETQYF. The DNA of the CDR3 is TGTGCCAGCAGCCTCTTCCATGGGGACAGTTTGGCTCAAGAGACCCAGTACTTC.

The genes are TRBV9 and TRBJ2-1; 8 nucleotides match TRBD2. The germline CDR1 and CDR2 sequences are SGDLS and YYNGEE. Unmatched junction bases numbered 6, after V lost 1 base and J lost 0 bases. The CDR3 is 17 amino acids. The CDR3 loop reads CASSVSREEVSYNEQFF. CDR3 DNA: TGTGCCAGCAGCGTATCGCGGGAGGAAGTCTCCTACAATGAGCAGTTCTTC.

The J gene is TRBJ2-1, the V gene TRBV27, with D tentatively TRBD1 (6 bases). The CDR3 loop spans 13 amino acids. Germline assignment: CDR1 MNHEY and CDR2 SMNVEV (reference sequence). Trimming left V 5 bases short and J 4 bases short, with 9 bases between. The CDR3 loop reads CASSLDSYNEQFF. CDR3 nucleotides: TGTGCCAGCAGTCTGGACAGTTACAATGAGCAGTTCTTC.

This chain joins TRBV19 and TRBJ1-1; D possibly corresponds to TRBD1 (5 bases). CDR1 and CDR2 (germline): LNHDA, SQIVND (reference sequence). The CDR3 contains 12 residues. Trimming took 4 bases from V and 6 from J, leaving 9 bases between them. The CDR3 sequence is CASSTGIPEAFF. DNA of the CDR3: TGTGCCAGTAGTACAGGGATCCCTGAAGCTTTCTTT.

The chain joins TRBV27 to TRBJ2-7; 9 bases match TRBD1. V lost 6 bases, J lost 1 base, and 4 bases stayed unmatched. From germline, CDR1 is MNHEY and CDR2 SMNVEV (reference sequence). The CDR3 extends over 14 amino acids. The CDR3 DNA reads TGTGCCAGCAGCCCGACAGGGGGTTCCTACGAGCAGTACTTC. It codes for CASSPTGGSYEQYF.

The chain employs TRBV30 and TRBJ1-1; perhaps TRBD1 as D (6 bases). The germline V gene encodes CDR1 GTSNPN and CDR2 SVGIG (reference sequence). The ends were cut back, 3 bases at V and 1 base at J, with 12 bases in the middle. The CDR3 loop spans 14 amino acids. The CDR3 region has the DNA TGTGCCTGGAGCCCGGGACACACGAACACTGAAGCTTTCTTT. Its protein is CAWSPGHTNTEAFF.

The chain carries TRBV14 and TRBJ2-1, with 9 positions matching TRBD2. Trimming cost V 3 bases and J 6 bases; bases outside gene matches: 6. Germline V gene lookup returns CDR1 SGHDN and CDR2 FVKESK. This CDR3 is 15 amino acids long. CDR3 nucleotide sequence: TGTGCCAGCAGCCAGTTAGCGGGAGATAGCAATGAGCAGTTCTTC. Encoded protein: CASSQLAGDSNEQFF.

This chain connects TRBV7-9 to TRBJ2-7; 8 nucleotides agree with TRBD2. The CDR3 loop spans 18 amino acids. Germline loops: CDR1 SEHNR, CDR2 FQNEAQ (reference sequence). V gave up 1 base and J gave up 4 bases; unmatched junction bases: 15. CDR3 sequence reads: CASSLGFEWREEVYEQYF. CDR3 DNA sequence: TGTGCCAGCAGCTTAGGCTTTGAGTGGCGGGAGGAGGTTTACGAGCAGTACTTC.

The chain links TRBV5-4 to TRBJ1-2, with 11 positions matching TRBD1. CDR3 length: 16 residues. The germline gives CDR1 SGHNT, CDR2 YYREEE (reference sequence). J gave up 3 bases and V 3 bases, and 7 bases lay outside the gene matches. The CDR3 region is CASSWRGQGVDYGYTF. In nucleotides, the CDR3 is TGTGCCAGCAGCTGGAGGGGACAGGGGGTCGACTATGGCTACACCTTC.

The chain links TRBV7-3 to TRBJ1-1, with 7 bases matching TRBD1. The CDR3 has 15 residues. Trimming cost V 4 bases and J 1 base; bases outside gene matches: 6. CDR1 and CDR2 (germline): SGHTA, FQGTGA. For the CDR3, the DNA is TGTGCCAGCAGCTCGACAGGGAGTCGGAACACTGAAGCTTTCTTT. Translation gives CASSSTGSRNTEAFF.

The rearrangement uses TRBV5-8 and TRBJ2-7; TRBD2 is a possible D gene (6 bases). Trimming removed 3 bases at V and 6 bases at J, with 22 bases between. The CDR3 extends over 16 amino acids. Looked up from germline, CDR1 is SGHTS and CDR2 is YDEGEE. The CDR3 nucleotides are TGTGCCAGCAGCTCTGGGCCGAGAGGGCCCGGGGGCGAGCAGTACTTC. It specifies CASSSGPRGPGGEQYF. Together with reference TRBV5-8 and TRBJ2-7, the CDR3 gives the full variable domain: EAGVTQSPTHLIKTRGQQATLRCSPISGHTSVYWYQQALGLGLQFLLWYDEGEERNRGNFPPRFSGRQFPNYSSELNVNALELEDSALYLCASSSGPRGPGGEQYFGPGTRLTVT.

The count of this clone is one. The chain recombines TRBV2 with TRBJ1-1; D remains unclear. Germline CDR1 is SNHLY and CDR2 is FYNNEI. Trimming removed 7 bases at V and 1 base at J, with 13 bases between. The CDR3 runs to 14 residues. The CDR3 coding sequence is TGTGCCAGCATCTCGGGGAGGGCGAACACTGAAGCTTTCTTT. Residues: CASISGRANTEAFF.

The chain uses TRBV9 and TRBJ2-2; TRBD2 aligns across 7 bases. The germline CDR1 and CDR2 sequences are SGDLS and YYNGEE. The junction had 8 bases not matched to a gene; V was cut back by 1 base and J by 2 bases. CDR3 length equals 17 residues. The CDR3 coding sequence is TGTGCCAGCAGCGTATCGAGGGAGGGCCCTAACACCGGGGAGCTGTTTTTT. This codes for CASSVSREGPNTGELFF. Variable domain in full (rest from reference TRBV9 and TRBJ2-2): DSGVTQTPKHLITATGQRVTLRCSPRSGDLSVYWYQQSLDQGLQFLIQYYNGEERAKGNILERFSAQQFPDLHSELNLSSLELGDSALYFCASSVSREGPNTGELFFGEGSRLTVL.

This rearrangement joins TRBV4-3 to TRBJ2-2; TRBD2 matches 7 bases. Trimming at V came to 1 base and at J to 7 bases, leaving 15 bases not matched to a gene. This CDR3 is 18 amino acids long. The germline CDR1 and CDR2 sequences are LGHNA and YSLEER. The CDR3 nucleotides are TGCGCCAGCAGCCAAGTCTCCCGGGAGGTACCGGTGTTCGGGGAGCTGTTTTTT. As protein: CASSQVSREVPVFGELFF.

V gene TRBV4-3 combines with J gene TRBJ2-5, with D maybe TRBD2 (7 bases). The CDR3 contains 18 residues. CDR1 is LGHNA, CDR2 YSLEER, per germline. V was clipped by 0 bases and J by 5 bases, with 22 bases between them. The CDR3 DNA follows: TGCGCCAGCAGCCAAGATGCTCCGACGTGGGGGGGCCATGAGACCCAGTACTTC. Encoded protein: CASSQDAPTWGGHETQYF.

This chain uses TRBV27 with TRBJ1-1; D call uncertain. This CDR3 comprises 14 residues. The germline CDR1 and CDR2 sequences are MNHEY and SMNVEV (reference sequence). V was cut by 10 bases and J by 1 base, with 16 bases left in between. The CDR3 DNA follows: TGTGCCACCTCCCGAGGGCAGAGGAACACTGAAGCTTTCTTT. This sequence encodes CATSRGQRNTEAFF.

The V and J genes are TRBV12-1 and TRBJ2-7; the D call in the table, TRBD1, was not verified against the DNA. TRBV12-1 is a listed pseudogene. The CDR3 runs to 14 residues. In DNA form, the CDR3 reads TGTGCCAGCAGCTTGGGGGGACAGATCTACGAGCAGTACTTC. This codes for CASSLGGQIYEQYF.